This passage covers 23 T cell receptor beta chains from one sample sequenced in a study of cytomegalovirus exposure and HLA in healthy donors. Measured with immunoSEQ multiplex PCR; TCRdb has only the in-frame clones, and not every one. The sample holds around 52,000 clones, approximately 93% seen once. The sequencing sample was made of PBMCs. The receptor set was obtained from a woman younger than 30 in good health and CMV-seronegative.

This rearrangement joins TRBV5-1 to TRBJ2-7; TRBD2 might be the D (5 bases). Trimming cost V 4 bases and J 4 bases, with 15 bases left between them. This CDR3 has 14 amino acids. In germline, CDR1 is SGHRS, CDR2 YFSETQ. DNA of the CDR3: TGCGCCAGCAGCCCCGCTGGGTGGGAGTACGAGCAGTACTTC. Protein product: CASSPAGWEYEQYF.

The gene calls are TRBV18 and TRBJ1-1; TRBD1 aligns across 7 bases. V shed 5 bases and J 0 bases; nucleotides not matched to a gene: 6. This CDR3 spans 15 amino acids. From germline, CDR1 is KGHSH and CDR2 LQKENI. As DNA, the CDR3 is TGTGCCAGCTCAACACGGACAGGTGTGAACACTGAAGCTTTCTTT. Translated, it gives CASSTRTGVNTEAFF.

V gene TRBV28 combines with J gene TRBJ2-5, with D tentatively TRBD2 (6 bases). The ends were cut back, 6 bases at V and 9 bases at J, with 17 bases in the middle. Germline CDR1 and CDR2: MDHEN and SYDVKM. This CDR3 has 13 amino acids. CDR3 in amino acids: CASRPSGDPAQYF. Here the CDR3 DNA reads TGTGCCAGCAGACCGTCGGGGGACCCGGCCCAGTACTTC.

J is TRBJ2-7 and V is TRBV11-2; D is perhaps TRBD1 (6 bases). The germline V gene encodes CDR1 SGHAT and CDR2 FQNNGV. This CDR3 has 13 amino acids. V was clipped by 5 bases and J by 9 bases, with 17 bases between them. CDR3 region: CASSGAVQGTQYF. CDR3 nucleotide sequence: TGTGCCAGCAGCGGGGCGGTACAGGGAACGCAGTACTTC. Looking up the rest from reference TRBV11-2 and TRBJ2-7 gives the full variable domain: EAGVAQSPRYKIIEKRQSVAFWCNPISGHATLYWYQQILGQGPKLLIQFQNNGVVDDSQLPKDRFSAERLKGVDSTLKIQPAKLEDSAVYLCASSGAVQGTQYFGPGTRLTVT.

This clone was detected only once. The genes are TRBV5-6 and TRBJ2-2, with D possibly being TRBD2 (5 bases). The CDR3 has 14 amino acids. CDR1 and CDR2 from the germline V gene are SGHDT and YYEEEE. Trimming left V 3 bases short and J 4 bases short, with 10 bases between. For the CDR3, the DNA is TGTGCCAGCAGCTCGGGGATGGGCACCGGGGAGCTGTTTTTT. As protein: CASSSGMGTGELFF.

The chain is built from TRBV7-8 and TRBJ2-5; D might be TRBD1 (5 bases). V was pared by 5 bases and J by 4 bases, with 11 bases between. CDR1 is SGHVS, CDR2 FQNEAQ, per germline. The CDR3 covers 13 residues. In DNA, the CDR3 is TGTGCCAGCAGCGTAGGGGCACGAGAGACCCAGTACTTC. This translates into CASSVGARETQYF.

This clone was counted once. The chain couples TRBV6-6 to TRBJ2-3; D is ambiguous. CDR3 length equals 11 residues. V dropped 8 bases and J dropped 6 bases, with 9 bases sitting between them. The germline V gene has CDR1 MNHNY and CDR2 SVGAGI (reference sequence). CDR3 sequence reads: CASRFGDTQYF. The CDR3 region has the DNA TGTGCCAGCCGATTCGGGGATACGCAGTATTTT.

This clone was counted a single time. The chain has TRBV2 and TRBJ2-3, with TRBD2 as a possible D gene (6 bases). Trimming pared 8 bases from V and 0 bases from J, leaving 12 bases between. The V gene's germline CDR1 is SNHLY and CDR2 FYNNEI. This CDR3 has 14 amino acids. The CDR3 protein is CASGLATSTDTQYF. CDR3 nucleotides: TGTGCCAGCGGCCTAGCGACTAGCACAGATACGCAGTATTTT.

J is TRBJ1-5 and V is TRBV5-7; D not certain. TRBV5-7 is an ORF; its function is uncertain. CDR3 length equals 17 residues. The V gene lost 4 bases and the J gene lost 6 bases, with 23 bases spanning the gap. The CDR3 spells CASSLRTRISAGQPQHF. The CDR3 region has the DNA TGTGCCAGCAGCCTTCGGACCCGTATTAGCGCCGGTCAGCCCCAGCATTTT.

V gene TRBV5-1 combines with J gene TRBJ2-4, with D perhaps TRBD2 (6 bases). This CDR3 contains 12 residues. V was clipped by 5 bases and J by 5 bases, with 8 bases between them. From germline, CDR1 is SGHRS and CDR2 YFSETQ. CDR3 sequence (DNA): TGCGCCAGCAGTCCGGGGGAAAACATTCAGTACTTC. Its translation: CASSPGENIQYF.

The chain carries TRBV5-8 and TRBJ2-7, with 8 bases that match TRBD2. This CDR3 comprises 13 residues. Germline loops: CDR1 SGHTS, CDR2 YDEGEE. The J segment lost 4 bases and the V segment lost 2 bases, leaving 2 bases of the junction unmatched. The CDR3, as DNA: TGTGCCAGCAGCTTACTAGCGGCTTACGAGCAGTACGTC. It encodes CASSLLAAYEQYV.

This clone has just one count. The genes are TRBV7-9 and TRBJ1-1; D possibly corresponds to TRBD1 (5 bases). Between the trimmed V and J ends, which lost 8 bases and 5 bases, there was a span of 24 bases. Germline V gene sequence: CDR1 SEHNR, CDR2 FQNEAQ (reference sequence). The CDR3 covers 16 residues. The DNA of the CDR3 is TGTGCCAGCGAACCGGGTCAGGGTACGAAGACGACTGAAGCTTTCTTT. Residues: CASEPGQGTKTTEAFF.

The chain is built from TRBV29-1 and TRBJ2-1; D is unclear. Trimming took off 3 bases at V and 12 bases at J, with 18 bases between the two ends. Germline CDR1 is SQVTM and CDR2 is ANQGSEA. The CDR3 has 13 residues. The CDR3 region is CSVETTGFSAQFF. The CDR3, as DNA: TGCAGCGTTGAGACAACTGGTTTTTCCGCGCAGTTCTTC.

This clone was seen only once. The chain joins TRBV7-2 to TRBJ1-5; TRBD1 might be the D (6 bases). This CDR3 has 14 amino acids. The ends were cut back, 5 bases at V and 7 bases at J, with 15 bases in the middle. Germline assignment: CDR1 SGHTA and CDR2 FQGNSA. Here the CDR3 DNA reads TGTGCCAGCAGCCAAGTAGGGGGTCACCAGCCCCAGCATTTT. This gives the protein CASSQVGGHQPQHF. Looking up the rest from reference TRBV7-2 and TRBJ1-5 gives the full variable domain: GAGVSQSPSNKVTEKGKDVELRCDPISGHTALYWYRQSLGQGLEFLIYFQGNSAPDKSGLPSDRFSAERTGGSVSTLTIQRTQQEDSAVYLCASSQVGGHQPQHFGDGTRLSIL.

This rearrangement joins TRBV27 to TRBJ2-5; D perhaps matches TRBD1 (6 bases). Per the germline V gene, CDR1 is MNHEY and CDR2 is SMNVEV (reference sequence). The CDR3 totals 12 residues. V shed 4 bases and J shed 4 bases, with 7 bases lying between them. The CDR3 DNA reads TGTGCCAGCAGTTCCAGGGGAGAGACCCAGTACTTC. It is translated as CASSSRGETQYF.

The chain combines TRBV30 with TRBJ2-7; 7 nucleotides align to TRBD1. This CDR3 contains 15 residues. Per germline, CDR1 GTSNPN and CDR2 SVGIG (reference sequence). J lost 4 bases, V lost 4 bases, and 13 bases had no gene match. The CDR3 loop reads CAWTTRQGWGYEQYF. CDR3 DNA sequence: TGTGCCTGGACCACAAGACAGGGTTGGGGGTACGAGCAGTACTTC.

J is TRBJ1-4 and V is TRBV11-2; D is uncertain. Trimming left V 6 bases short and J 5 bases short, with 16 bases between. This CDR3 has 15 amino acids. Per the germline V gene, CDR1 is SGHAT and CDR2 is FQNNGV. The CDR3 coding sequence is TGTGCCAGCAGTTCCGGACTGTTGCTCAATGAAAAACTGTTTTTT. Amino acid sequence: CASSSGLLLNEKLFF.

CDR3 sequence (DNA): TGTGCCACCAGCAGAGGTCTGACAGGGATGAACACTGAAGCTTTCTTT. This gives the protein CATSRGLTGMNTEAFF. V is TRBV15 and J is TRBJ1-1; TRBD1 matches 7 bases. This CDR3 has 16 amino acids. The junction had 5 bases not matched to a gene; V was cut back by 1 base and J by 0 bases. Germline V lookup: CDR1 LNHNV, CDR2 YYDKDF (reference sequence).

This clone was seen once. This chain links TRBV19 with TRBJ1-3; D gene unclear. This CDR3 has 14 residues. Germline V lookup: CDR1 LNHDA, CDR2 SQIVND (reference sequence). V gave up 9 bases and J gave up 0 bases, with 12 bases separating them. CDR3 amino acids: CASKLLSSGNTIYF. As DNA, the CDR3 is TGTGCCAGCAAATTACTAAGCTCTGGAAACACCATATATTTT.

Here the CDR3 reads CASSPTHRGNGELFF. The CDR3 coding sequence is TGTGCCAGTAGTCCGACTCACCGGGGGAACGGGGAGCTGTTTTTT. The rearrangement links TRBV19 to TRBJ2-2; D is perhaps TRBD2 (6 bases). Germline CDR1 is LNHDA and CDR2 is SQIVND (reference sequence). The CDR3 totals 15 residues. Trimming removed 5 bases from V and 7 bases from J, with 17 bases in between.

DNA of the CDR3: TGTGCCAGCAGCTCCGGAGGCGCGGCCAACGTCCTGACTTTC. Its translation: CASSSGGAANVLTF. The chain has TRBV7-8 and TRBJ2-6; a weak D match, TRBD2 (5 bases). Looked up from germline, CDR1 is SGHVS and CDR2 is FQNEAQ. This CDR3 contains 14 residues. V lost 4 bases and J lost 6, with 10 bases in between.

This clone is termed medium-sized (0.01 to 0.1%). The chain links TRBV2 to TRBJ1-2; possible D gene TRBD1, 5 bases. Germline assignment: CDR1 SNHLY and CDR2 FYNNEI. The CDR3 sequence is 13 residues long. V was pared by 4 bases and J by 1 base, with 7 bases between. The CDR3 loop is CASSGQNNYGYTF. As DNA, the CDR3 is TGTGCCAGCAGTGGACAGAATAACTATGGCTACACCTTC.

This chain joins TRBV21-1 and TRBJ1-4. TRBV21-1 is a listed pseudogene. This CDR3 region has 12 residues. The DNA for the CDR3 is TGTGCCAGCAGCCCGAGAAATGAAAAACTGTTTTTT. Translating it yields CASSPRNEKLFF.